The entry below describes one TCR beta chain. This clone's antigen is unknown. Qualities for individual bases were not recorded, and no much larger clone is one base off. This specimen comes from a study of shared clonotypes between healthy human individuals (dated by TCRdb to about 2020). In the study overall: A couple of women and three men aged 18 to 49 years were included in the cohort. Different laboratories and diverse techniques were used to prepare libraries and sequence TCR repertoires, to increase sequencing depth and limit assay-specific biases. Per donor, three plates each were used for CD4 naive and CD4 memory, two for CD8 naive, and one for CD8 memory. Leukapheresis yielded between about 0.9 and 9.5 billion PBMCs per donor. To estimate repertoire size and how much clonotypes are shared between individuals, the study performed deep sequencing of blood TCR repertoires from a few healthy adults.

TCR CDR3 regions were amplified from genomic DNA by multiplex PCR using the deep immunoSEQ assay. Genomic DNA extracted from each cell subset was distributed evenly over all wells of several immunoSEQ 96-well plates, and each plate served as one replicate. For sorted subsets, 150 to 250 ng of genomic DNA, equivalent to 30,000 or so T cell genomes, went into each replicate PCR. Purified libraries were quantified with a Qubit 3.0 fluorometer, sized on a Bioanalyzer 2100, and re-quantified with the KAPA Library Quantification kit. Every immunoSEQ 96-well plate was sequenced on a separate single-read 150-cycle Illumina NextSeq 550 flow cell. The authors' pipeline ran thus. Because the immunoSEQ output held only junctional sequences and lacked quality scores, the filtering could not match the filtering applied to full-length reads. To assign V/J genes and CDR3, sequences were annotated against IMGT germline references using PyIR, a Python wrapper for IgBLAST v1.9. Reads were filtered out if the reads had weak V/J assignments (E-value above 1e-6), no CDR3, stop codons, out-of-frame junctions, or ambiguous translated residues. A V3J clonotype was defined by an identical inferred V gene, J gene, and CDR3 amino acid sequence. The percentage overlap between two repertoires was calculated by dividing the number of shared unique clonotypes by the size of the smaller repertoire. Repertoire richness was assessed with RTK rarefaction, the Chao1 estimator, and Recon v2.1 estimates of unobserved clonotypes. Generation probabilities for all TCRbeta clonotypes obtained by the gDNA method from a handful of donors were computed using OLGA. Imported from immuneACCESS, the table was reduced by TCRdb to in-frame sequences with V and J called. These copies leave out some clones; in studies compared against another copy, an unresolved V gene accounts for under half, and the cause of the remainder is not known. That table supplies the V and J calls and clone size; D and trimming were determined from the DNA. The sample contains around 2.3 million clones, around 95% of them found a single time. Of the sample, approximately 0.13% falls within the top ten clones.

The CDR1 and CDR2 encoded by the germline V gene are MNHEY and SVGAGI. Reading from cysteine to phenylalanine, the CDR3 counts 15 amino acids. The read is trimmed to its CDR3 DNA, 45 bases read in frame from base 1. A distance of 17 bases separates the germline ends of V and J, which lose 6 bases and 2 bases respectively. General conclusions and limits of the study: Incomplete sequencing was indicated by rarefaction of sorted-subset datasets, despite the large sequencing depth. Larger estimated clonotype richness was generally found for naive subsets than for memory subsets. Sampling was limited to blood, and TCR repertoires in tissue likely differ from TCR repertoires in blood. Compared with non-shared clonotypes, the clonotypes found in all four sorted-subset donors had higher generation probabilities. The small number of donors limited the genetic and exposure-history diversity represented. Pairwise subsampling led to the expectation that sequencing depth would affect the degree of clonotype sharing among donors. About 4.5% of naive CD4, more than 3% of naive CD8, roughly 2.4% of memory CD4, and more than 0.35% of memory CD8 clonotypes were shared across several donors.

Donors were healthy HIV-negative adults with no recently reported acute infections or vaccinations. Every donor was a Caucasian adult living in Nashville, Tennessee, USA. CD4+ T cells were enriched through magnetic negative selection, after which naive cells were positively selected on CD45RA and the remaining negative fraction served as the memory subset. After blood collection by leukapheresis, PBMCs were isolated using Ficoll-Histopaque density gradient centrifugation and then cryopreserved in the vapor phase of liquid nitrogen. Analytical flow cytometry was used to check the purity and quantity of each magnetically sorted T cell population. Genomic DNA was isolated from each sorted fraction and quantified by UV absorbance on a Nanodrop 2000c.

The source of this sequence is a man aged 18 to 30 in good health. Material: naive CD4+ T cells sorted from blood. The cell subset or site label for this specimen denotes: CD45RA+ positively selected. The receptor chain draws on TRBV6-5 and TRBJ2-7, with TRBD1 as a weak D call on 8 bases. The DNA sequence follows: TGTGCCAGCAGGAATACAGGGGGGGAAACCTACGAGCAGTACTTC. The encoded protein is CASRNTGGETYEQYF.